These 17 T cell receptor beta chains were all obtained from the same sample, sequenced in a study of blood T cell repertoires in COVID-19. The table came from immunoSEQ multiplex PCR; TCRdb's copy has only in-frame clones and leaves some out. The sample carries some 66,000 clones, around nine tenths recorded once. Sequencing was performed on peripheral blood. The receptor set was obtained from a woman in her sixties with acute or convalescent COVID-19.

This clone was counted between two and nine times. The V call is TRBV21-1, the J call TRBJ1-2; TRBD1 is taken as the D call from the table, unchecked against the DNA. TRBV21-1 is annotated as a pseudogene. CDR3 length: 14 residues. The CDR3 DNA reads TGTGCCAGCAGGGCACAGGGTTCGAACTATGGCTACACCTTC. Amino acids: CASRAQGSNYGYTF.

J is TRBJ2-6 and V is TRBV19; 9 nucleotides agree with TRBD1. This CDR3 is 15 amino acids long. Germline lookup yields CDR1 LNHDA and CDR2 SQIVND (reference sequence). V trimming: 8 bases; J trimming: 0 bases; junction bases outside the gene matches: 2. The CDR3 nucleotides read TGTGCCAGTGGGACAGGGTTCTCTGGGGCCAACGTCCTGACTTTC. Its protein is CASGTGFSGANVLTF.

This chain joins TRBV5-1 and TRBJ1-2; 9 bases agree with TRBD1. CDR3 length: 14 amino acids. CDR1 SGHRS and CDR2 YFSETQ come from the germline V gene. V shed 5 bases, J shed 4 bases, and the junction held 6 bases outside the gene matches. CDR3 sequence reads: CASRPGTGTYGYTF. The CDR3 DNA reads as TGCGCCAGCAGACCCGGGACAGGGACCTATGGCTACACCTTC.

J is TRBJ1-6 and V is TRBV11-3; 10 positions agree with TRBD1. Trimming cost V 4 bases and J 7 bases; bases outside gene matches: 1. The length of the CDR3 is 14 residues. Germline V lookup: CDR1 SGHNT, CDR2 YENEEA. For the CDR3, the DNA is TGTGCCAGCAGCTCGGGACAGGGGAATTCACCCCTCCACTTT. Protein product: CASSSGQGNSPLHF. Drawing the rest from reference TRBV11-3 and TRBJ1-6, the complete variable domain is EAGVVQSPRYKIIEKKQPVAFWCNPISGHNTLYWYLQNLGQGPELLIRYENEEAVDDSQLPKDRFSAERLKGVDSTLKIQPAELGDSAVYLCASSSGQGNSPLHFGNGTRLTVT.

The CDR3 loop reads CASSFPSREQFF. CDR3 nucleotides: TGTGCCAGCAGCTTCCCTAGTCGAGAGCAGTTCTTC. The chain has TRBV5-4 and TRBJ2-1; no reliable D call. The V end was cut by 2 bases, the J end by 10 bases, with 10 bases between. Germline CDR1 reads SGHNT; CDR2 reads YYREEE (reference sequence). There are 12 residues in the CDR3.

The rearrangement joins TRBV6-1 to TRBJ2-1, with 10 bases aligning to TRBD1. There are 16 residues in the CDR3. Germline assignment: CDR1 MNHNS and CDR2 SASEGT. V shed 3 bases, J shed 4 bases, and the junction held 6 bases outside the gene matches. CDR3 protein: CASSESRTGGYNEQFF. The CDR3 DNA reads TGTGCCAGCAGTGAGTCCAGGACAGGGGGATACAATGAGCAGTTCTTC.

This rearrangement joins TRBV19 to TRBJ2-2, with D possibly matching TRBD1 (5 bases). The germline V and J ends were trimmed by 4 bases and 4 bases, with 7 bases remaining between them. The V gene's germline CDR1 is LNHDA and CDR2 SQIVND (reference sequence). This CDR3 is 13 amino acids long. The CDR3 bases are TGTGCCAGTAGTAGGGGCGGCACCGGGGAGCTGTTTTTT. It translates to CASSRGGTGELFF. The variable domain in full, with the rest retrieved from reference TRBV19 and TRBJ2-2, is DGGITQSPKYLFRKEGQNVTLSCEQNLNHDAMYWYRQDPGQGLRLIYYSQIVNDFQKGDIAEGYSVSREKKESFPLTVTSAQKNPTAFYLCASSRGGTGELFFGEGSRLTVL.

The chain links TRBV2 to TRBJ2-4; 8 bases fit TRBD1. V lost 6 bases to trimming and J lost 1 base; unmatched junction nucleotides: 5. The CDR3 extends over 15 amino acids. From germline, CDR1 is SNHLY and CDR2 FYNNEI. The CDR3 nucleotides read TGTGCCAGCAGGCAGGGGGCGGCGGCCAAAAACATTCAGTACTTC. Its protein is CASRQGAAAKNIQYF.

The chain combines TRBV7-9 with TRBJ2-2; 8 bases line up with TRBD1. The germline V gene encodes CDR1 SEHNR and CDR2 FQNEAQ (reference sequence). J lost 5 bases, V lost 5 bases, and 7 bases had no gene match. The CDR3 totals 15 residues. CDR3 protein: CASSQTGGRTGELFF. Written as DNA, the CDR3 is TGTGCCAGCAGCCAAACAGGGGGGAGGACCGGGGAGCTGTTTTTT.

This chain links TRBV3-1 (or the pseudogene TRBV3-2) with TRBJ2-3; 10 bases are a match to TRBD2. After removal of 4 bases from V and 4 bases from J, the junction contained 11 bases not matched to a gene. Germline V gene lookup returns CDR1 LGHDT and CDR2 YNNKEL (reference sequence). This CDR3 spans 17 amino acids. The CDR3 nucleotides are TGTGCCAGCAGCCCCTACCTAGCGGGAGCGACCGCAGATACGCAGTATTTT. It specifies CASSPYLAGATADTQYF.

This clone appeared once. The chain joins TRBV7-2 to TRBJ1-4; unclear D gene. Per the germline V gene, CDR1 is SGHTA and CDR2 is FQGNSA. Deletions cut 1 base from V and 1 base from J, with 10 bases between. The length of the CDR3 is 16 residues. CDR3 in DNA: TGTGCCAGCAGCTTAGACGCGGTAGAAACTAATGAAAAACTGTTTTTT. Encoded protein: CASSLDAVETNEKLFF.

This clone has only a few counts. The chain links TRBV21-1 to TRBJ2-7; TRBD1 is taken as the D call from the table, unchecked against the DNA. TRBV21-1 has pseudogene status. The CDR3 consists of 14 residues. CDR3 coding DNA: TGTGCCAGCAGAAGACAGGGTTGCTCCTACGAGCAGTACGTC. Amino acids: CASRRQGCSYEQYV.

The rearrangement uses TRBV5-4 and TRBJ1-1; TRBD1 aligns across 7 bases. This CDR3 comprises 16 residues. Germline V gene data show CDR1 as SGHNT and CDR2 as YYREEE (reference sequence). J gave up 3 bases and V 4 bases, and 12 bases lay outside the gene matches. CDR3 sequence: CASSPALTGYDTEAFF. CDR3 in DNA: TGTGCCAGCAGCCCCGCCCTGACAGGGTACGACACTGAAGCTTTCTTT.

The chain employs TRBV5-1 and TRBJ2-5, with 7 positions matching TRBD2. V lost 4 bases, J lost 6 bases, and 12 bases stayed unmatched. CDR1 SGHRS and CDR2 YFSETQ come from the germline V gene. There are 15 residues in the CDR3. In DNA form, the CDR3 reads TGCGCCAGCAGCCCCGGGGGGAGGGTTGGACAGACCCAGTACTTC. Its translation is CASSPGGRVGQTQYF.

The J gene is TRBJ2-1, the V gene TRBV28; tentatively, D is TRBD2 (5 bases). There are 15 residues in the CDR3. Germline V gene lookup returns CDR1 MDHEN and CDR2 SYDVKM. Trimming removed 3 bases from V and 4 bases from J, with 13 bases in between. This chain's CDR3 is CASSFSGRPYNEQFF. The DNA of the CDR3 is TGTGCCAGCAGTTTCAGCGGCAGGCCTTACAATGAGCAGTTCTTC.

This chain links TRBV5-4 with TRBJ2-1; D uncertain. V was shortened by 4 bases and J by 4 bases, with 12 bases between the two germline ends. Germline-derived CDR1 and CDR2 are SGHNT and YYREEE (reference sequence). The CDR3 is 14 amino acids. The CDR3 spells CASSHDRQYNEQFF. CDR3 in DNA: TGTGCCAGCAGCCATGATCGACAATACAATGAGCAGTTCTTC. Full variable domain (remainder filled in from reference TRBV5-4 and TRBJ2-1): ETGVTQSPTHLIKTRGQQVTLRCSSQSGHNTVSWYQQALGQGPQFIFQYYREEENGRGNFPPRFSGLQFPNYSSELNVNALELDDSALYLCASSHDRQYNEQFFGPGTRLTVL.

The chain joins TRBV6-1 to TRBJ2-2; TRBD1 agrees at 7 bases. CDR1 MNHNS and CDR2 SASEGT come from the germline V gene. The CDR3 length is 15 residues. Unmatched junction bases numbered 3, after V lost 1 base and J lost 4 bases. CDR3 sequence (DNA): TGTGCCAGCAGTGAAGAGCCAGGGGGCACCGGGGAGCTGTTTTTT. Its translation: CASSEEPGGTGELFF.